These T cell receptor beta chains were read from a single sample in a study of blood T cell repertoires in COVID-19. Sequencing was performed with immunoSEQ multiplex PCR; in TCRdb, only in-frame clones are kept and a portion is missing. The sample lists 320,000 or so clones; less than 85% were seen once. The source material was PBMCs or T cells enriched from blood (not recorded which). The source is a woman between 25 and 40 years old who had been exposed to COVID-19. CDR3s include the opening cysteine and the closing phenylalanine or tryptophan. A D gene is named only where the DNA matches it firmly. Expanded clones are given a class, and other clones once, few, many or no size at all.

.,TRBV19,TRBJ1-5,.,TGTGCCAGTAGTATAGAAGCAGGGGCGGCCTGGGGTCAGCCCCAGCATTTT,CASSIEAGAAWGQPQHF
.,TRBV28,TRBJ1-6,.,TGTGCCAGCAGTTTAACAGGGATTAATTCACCCCTCCACTTT,CASSLTGINSPLHF
.,TRBV7-9,TRBJ1-1,TRBD1,TGTGCCAGCAGCTCCTTAGGACAGGGGCGAATGAACACTGAAGCTTTCTTT,CASSSLGQGRMNTEAFF
.,TRBV25-1,TRBJ2-5,TRBD1,TGTGCCAGCAGTCCCGGACAGGGGGTAATAGAGACCCAGTACTTC,CASSPGQGVIETQYF
few,TRBV7-9,TRBJ1-5,.,TGTGCCAGCAGCTTTGGGGTGGGGGGGCCCCAGCATTTT,CASSFGVGGPQHF
.,TRBV7-9,TRBJ1-6,.,TGTGCCAGCAGCTTAGCTAGTCCCAATAATTCACCCCTCCACTTT,CASSLASPNNSPLHF
.,TRBV11-2,TRBJ2-1,TRBD1,TGTGCCAGCAGCTTAGACGGACAGGGATACAATGAGCAGTTCTTC,CASSLDGQGYNEQFF
.,TRBV23-1,TRBJ2-3,.,TGCGCCAGCAGTCCTGGTTGCTGGAGGGCCAAAGATACGCAGTATTTT,CASSPGCWRAKDTQYF
.,TRBV7-2,TRBJ2-7,.,TGTGCCAGCAGCTTAGCAGCGGCGAGCTCCTACGAGCAGTACTTC,CASSLAAASSYEQYF
.,TRBV2,TRBJ1-5,.,TGTGCCAGCAACAGCGGCGGACTTATCGATAGCAATCAGCCCCAGCATTTT,CASNSGGLIDSNQPQHF
.,TRBV6-5,TRBJ1-2,TRBD1,TGTGCCAGCAGTTATGGACAGGGGCGGCGGGGCTACACCTTC,CASSYGQGRRGYTF
.,TRBV28,TRBJ1-6,TRBD1,TGTGCCAGCGGAGACAGGGAAAGGGGGCAATCACCCCTCCACTTT,CASGDRERGQSPLHF
.,TRBV27,TRBJ2-2,.,TGTGCCAGCAGTTACTATTCCGGGGAGCTGTTTTTT,CASSYYSGELFF
.,TRBV4-1,TRBJ2-7,.,TGCGCCAGCAGCCAAGCACCTGGGGGCACCAACGAGCAGTACTTC,CASSQAPGGTNEQYF
.,TRBV12-3/TRBV12-4,TRBJ1-1,.,TGTGCCAGCAGTTTCCAGAATGAAGCTTTCTTT,CASSFQNEAFF
once,TRBV24-1,TRBJ1-5,.,TGTGCCACCAGTGATTCAGGACAGCCCCAGCATTTT,CATSDSGQPQHF
.,TRBV3-1/TRBV3-2,TRBJ1-1,TRBD1,TGTGCCAGCAGCCCGAGGACAGGGAAGGGCACTGAAGCTTTCTTT,CASSPRTGKGTEAFF
.,TRBV28,TRBJ1-2,.,TGTGCCAGCAGTTTCCAGGGTAAAGGCTACACCTTC,CASSFQGKGYTF
.,TRBV5-1,TRBJ2-3,TRBD1,TGCGCCAGCAGCTTACTGACAGGGGGAATCACAGATACGCAGTATTTT,CASSLLTGGITDTQYF
.,TRBV7-9,TRBJ2-7,.,TGTGCCAGCAGCTTAGACAGCTCCTACGAGCAGTACTTC,CASSLDSSYEQYF